Listed here are 26 T cell receptor beta chains from one sample, sequenced in a study of vaccination effects on CD4 cells after COVID-19. Sequencing was performed with immunoSEQ multiplex PCR; in TCRdb, only in-frame clones are kept and a portion is missing. The data contain 55,000 to 75,000 clones, approximately 70% of them singletons. Before any sequencing was done, the ViraFEST assay used viral peptide pools to expand antigen-specific CD4+ T cells. Cells that had been cultured for 10 days were the source of isolated CD4+ T cells. Negative nucleocapsid antibody tests before and after vaccination confirmed no previous SARS-CoV-2 infection. No antigen is known for these receptors. The sample consisted of CD4+ T cells from PBMCs cultured with HCoV-OC43 spike peptides, taken before COVID-19 vaccination. Subset in this sample: HCoV-OC43 spike overlapping peptide pool stimulation. These TCRs come from a human donor who received a COVID-19 vaccine.

The CDR3 DNA reads TGTGCCAGCAGGACGGACAGTCTTCTGGGCTACACCTTC. Its translation is CASRTDSLLGYTF. The rearrangement joins TRBV6-5 to TRBJ1-2; a possible D gene is TRBD1 (6 bases). The CDR3 loop spans 13 amino acids. With 6 bases removed from V and 8 bases from J, the gap between germline ends came to 16 bases. Germline V CDR1 and CDR2: MNHEY, SVGAGI.

This chain uses TRBV5-6 with TRBJ2-5; 7 bases agree with TRBD2. CDR3 length: 15 amino acids. V was clipped by 4 bases and J by 4 bases; unmatched bases: 10. Germline V gene sequence: CDR1 SGHDT, CDR2 YYEEEE. The CDR3 loop reads CASSPVGGRGETQYF. The CDR3 nucleotides read TGTGCCAGCAGCCCGGTCGGCGGGAGAGGAGAGACCCAGTACTTC.

This clone was recorded a few times. The rearrangement uses TRBV3-1 (or the pseudogene TRBV3-2) and TRBJ1-6, with D uncertain. V lost 0 bases, J lost 6 bases, and 12 bases lay in between. The CDR3 sequence is 16 residues long. Germline CDR1 LGHDT, CDR2 YNNKEL (reference sequence). CDR3 coding DNA: TGTGCCAGCAGCCAAGATTTAGGGAGGATTAATTCACCCCTCCACTTT. It is translated as CASSQDLGRINSPLHF.

This clone was seen only a few times. The chain joins TRBV7-9 to TRBJ2-5; TRBD1 aligns across 12 bases. V was clipped by 3 bases and J by 5 bases; unmatched bases: 1. Germline-derived CDR1 and CDR2 are SEHNR and FQNEAQ (reference sequence). The CDR3 loop spans 14 amino acids. The CDR3 region has the DNA TGTGCCAGCAGCTTCGGGACAGGGGGCGAGACCCAGTACTTC. This encodes CASSFGTGGETQYF.

This sequence joins TRBV7-9 and TRBJ2-2, with no clear D. Germline CDR1 SEHNR, CDR2 FQNEAQ (reference sequence). The CDR3 is made up of 15 amino acids. Trimming stripped 1 base from V and 5 bases from J, with 11 bases between. As DNA, the CDR3 is TGTGCCAGCAGCTTAGGCCGCGACATAACCGGGGAGCTGTTTTTT. As protein: CASSLGRDITGELFF.

J is TRBJ1-3 and V is TRBV7-3; 8 bases match TRBD1. This CDR3 is built from 16 residues. The V gene's germline CDR1 is SGHTA and CDR2 FQGTGA. V lost 5 bases and J lost 0; bases outside the gene matches: 6. As DNA, the CDR3 is TGTGCCAGCAGCCAGTCCGGGACAGGCTCTGGAAACACCATATATTTT. Encoded protein: CASSQSGTGSGNTIYF.

The chain employs TRBV18 and TRBJ2-5; TRBD1 agrees at 10 bases. Germline CDR1 and CDR2: KGHSH and LQKENI. CDR3 length: 15 residues. The V and J ends lost 3 bases and 5 bases, in that order; junction bases with no gene match: 6. The CDR3: CASSPWDRGRETQYF. In nucleotides, the CDR3 is TGTGCCAGCTCACCGTGGGACAGGGGAAGGGAGACCCAGTACTTC.

This clone was seen a few times. The chain joins TRBV6-2 or TRBV6-3 to TRBJ2-2, with 10 bases fitting TRBD1. This CDR3 has 15 amino acids. V shed 4 bases, J shed 4 bases, and the junction held 3 bases outside the gene matches. The V gene's germline CDR1 is MNHEY and CDR2 SVGEGT. CDR3 DNA sequence: TGTGCCAGCAGTTCGACAGGGGGCGTCACCGGGGAGCTGTTTTTT. It is translated as CASSSTGGVTGELFF.

This sequence joins TRBV5-1 and TRBJ2-5, with TRBD1 matching 12 bases. Germline V gene sequence: CDR1 SGHRS, CDR2 YFSETQ. The CDR3 is 16 residues long. Trimming took 8 bases from V and 4 from J; bases not matched to a gene: 12. The CDR3 here is CASWDRGRLGRETQYF. The CDR3 nucleotides read TGCGCCAGTTGGGACAGGGGGCGCCTGGGGAGAGAGACCCAGTACTTC.

The chain joins TRBV30 to TRBJ2-3, with no clear D. The germline V and J ends were trimmed by 4 bases and 7 bases, with 12 bases remaining between them. Germline V gene sequence: CDR1 GTSNPN, CDR2 SVGIG (reference sequence). CDR3 length: 12 residues. The CDR3, as DNA: TGTGCCTGGAAAACGACACCTCATACGCAGTATTTT. It yields the protein CAWKTTPHTQYF. Variable domain in full (rest from reference TRBV30 and TRBJ2-3): SQTIHQWPATLVQPVGSPLSLECTVEGTSNPNLYWYRQAAGRGLQLLFYSVGIGQISSEVPQNLSASRPQDRQFILSSKKLLLSDSGFYLCAWKTTPHTQYFGPGTRLTVL.

The chain links TRBV2 to TRBJ2-7; the match to TRBD2 covers 12 bases. In germline, CDR1 is SNHLY, CDR2 FYNNEI. Trimming cost V 3 bases and J 9 bases; bases outside gene matches: 6. CDR3 size: 14 residues. The CDR3 DNA reads as TGTGCCAGCAGTGACCTAGCGGGGGGGGTCGGGCAGTACGTC. It codes for CASSDLAGGVGQYV.

The V and J genes are TRBV9 and TRBJ1-3; unclear D gene. Per germline, CDR1 SGDLS and CDR2 YYNGEE. CDR3 size: 16 residues. V was shortened by 3 bases and J by 0 bases, with 13 bases between the two germline ends. In DNA, the CDR3 is TGTGCCAGCAGCGCGGGTAGAGGGTACTCTGGAAACACCATATATTTT. This gives the protein CASSAGRGYSGNTIYF.

This clone is a singleton in its sample. The chain combines TRBV30 with TRBJ2-6; D is uncertain. The CDR3 runs 18 residues. V lost 0 bases to trimming and J lost 0 bases, with 15 bases between them. The germline V gene encodes CDR1 GTSNPN and CDR2 SVGIG (reference sequence). CDR3 in amino acids: CAWSVYYSGVSGANVLTF. The CDR3, as DNA: TGTGCCTGGAGTGTATATTACTCTGGGGTCTCTGGGGCCAACGTCCTGACTTTC.

Written as DNA, the CDR3 is TGTGCCAGCAGCCAAGAACATGTAATCCGCCGGGGGGGCCGCTCAGATACGCAGTATTTT. It encodes CASSQEHVIRRGGRSDTQYF. V gene TRBV3-1 (or the pseudogene TRBV3-2) combines with J gene TRBJ2-3; TRBD2 aligns across 8 bases. V was pared by 0 bases and J by 4 bases, with 18 bases of the junction left unmatched. The V gene's germline CDR1 is LGHDT and CDR2 YNNKEL (reference sequence). The CDR3 has 20 amino acids.

This clone came up a few times. This chain links TRBV6-2 or TRBV6-3 with TRBJ2-7, with a tentative D call TRBD2 (5 bases). This CDR3 has 15 amino acids. V lost 6 bases and J lost 1, with 16 bases in between. Germline-derived CDR1 and CDR2 are MNHEY and SVGEGT. DNA for the CDR3: TGTGCCAGCAGCCACGCTCGCGGGCGGTCCTACGAGCAGTACGTC. Translated, it gives CASSHARGRSYEQYV.

The V gene is TRBV7-2, the J gene TRBJ2-3; D remains unclear. The CDR3 is 12 residues long. Germline CDR1 is SGHTA and CDR2 is FQGNSA. Trimming shortened V by 1 base and J by 6 bases, and 5 bases separated the two germline ends. CDR3 amino acids: CASSLVGDTQYF. In DNA form, the CDR3 reads TGTGCCAGCAGCTTAGTAGGGGATACGCAGTATTTT.

The chain employs TRBV11-3 and TRBJ2-7, with 7 bases aligning to TRBD1. The trim removed 0 bases at V and 1 base at J, leaving 15 bases unmatched. The CDR3 is 19 residues long. CDR1 is SGHNT and CDR2 is YENEEA in the germline V gene. The DNA of the CDR3 is TGTGCCAGCAGCTTAGAATGTCTAGTTGGGACAGAGATTTCCTACGAGCAGTACGTC. Protein: CASSLECLVGTEISYEQYV.

V is TRBV9 and J is TRBJ1-6, with D hard to call. Germline V gives CDR1 SGDLS, CDR2 YYNGEE. This CDR3 contains 14 residues. The germline V and J ends were trimmed by 0 bases and 7 bases, with 8 bases remaining between them. CDR3 region: CASSVAPENSPLHF. CDR3 nucleotides: TGTGCCAGCAGCGTAGCTCCGGAAAATTCACCCCTCCACTTT.

This chain connects TRBV4-1 to TRBJ1-4; D is undetermined. The CDR3 is 18 residues long. CDR1 is MGHRA, CDR2 YSYEKL, per germline. V was cut by 3 bases and J by 1 base, with 18 bases left in between. DNA of the CDR3: TGCGCCAGCAGCCACGCTGCTGGACCGTGGAGAACTAATGAAAAACTGTTTTTT. It is translated as CASSHAAGPWRTNEKLFF.

The genes are TRBV2 and TRBJ2-3, with 12 bases identical to TRBD2. This CDR3 contains 21 residues. Germline CDR1 reads SNHLY; CDR2 reads FYNNEI. Trimming at V came to 4 bases and at J to 2 bases, leaving 19 bases not matched to a gene. The DNA for the CDR3 is TGTGCCAGCAGTGCCCGGGTGACTAGCGGGGGCCAACCCATAATCACAGATACGCAGTATTTT. Translation gives CASSARVTSGGQPIITDTQYF.

V is TRBV6-6 and J is TRBJ2-7, with D hard to call. Germline loops: CDR1 MNHNY, CDR2 SVGAGI (reference sequence). The V end was cut by 0 bases, the J end by 4 bases, with 7 bases between. The CDR3 is 13 residues long. DNA of the CDR3: TGTGCCAGCAGTTACTCTAGGGAATACGAGCAGTACGTC. Its protein product is CASSYSREYEQYV.

In this sample, this clone turned up a few times. V and J are TRBV7-7 and TRBJ1-1, with D uncertain. With 3 bases removed from V and 1 base from J, the gap between germline ends came to 6 bases. This CDR3 spans 13 amino acids. From germline, CDR1 is SSHAT and CDR2 FNYEAQ (reference sequence). For the CDR3, the DNA is TGTGCCAGCAGCTTGGATTCGAACACTGAAGCTTTCTTT. Translating it yields CASSLDSNTEAFF.

The chain carries TRBV25-1 and TRBJ1-3, with D perhaps matching TRBD1 (5 bases). CDR1 is MGHDK, CDR2 SYGVNS, per germline. CDR3 length equals 15 residues. V gave up 6 bases and J gave up 3 bases, with 15 bases separating them. The CDR3 sequence: CASSLTGVGGNTIYF. The DNA of the CDR3 is TGTGCCAGCAGCTTAACAGGTGTAGGTGGAAACACCATATATTTT.

This clone was recorded many times. This sequence joins TRBV19 and TRBJ1-2, with D hard to call. CDR1 and CDR2 (germline): LNHDA, SQIVND (reference sequence). The CDR3 sequence is 12 residues long. Trimming took off 5 bases at V and 2 bases at J, with 6 bases between the two ends. CDR3 in DNA: TGTGCCAGTAGTTACATGAACTATGGCTACACCTTC. It encodes CASSYMNYGYTF.

V usage is TRBV11-2 and J usage is TRBJ2-1, with D maybe TRBD2 (5 bases). V was trimmed by 2 bases and J by 6 bases, leaving 11 bases between them. This CDR3 is 14 amino acids long. CDR1 and CDR2 from the germline V gene are SGHAT and FQNNGV. CDR3 protein: CASSLSEGGNEQFF. CDR3 DNA sequence: TGTGCCAGCAGCTTAAGCGAGGGTGGCAATGAGCAGTTCTTC.

This chain joins TRBV6-5 and TRBJ2-5, with D tentatively TRBD2 (7 bases). The V and J ends lost 8 bases and 1 base respectively, with 11 bases between them. The germline V gene has CDR1 MNHEY and CDR2 SVGAGI. The CDR3 is made up of 13 amino acids. The CDR3 loop is CASHRGAQETQYF. The CDR3 DNA is TGTGCCAGCCATCGGGGGGCCCAAGAGACCCAGTACTTC.